In this sample, the clone carrying this TCR beta chain turned up many times. The entry originates in a study of HIV-infected patients and healthy controls. Whole blood was used without fractionation, so all unsorted peripheral T cells were included. Reverse transcription used 450 to 550 ng RNA and constant-region primers for alpha and beta. Alpha and beta chain libraries were made separately by chain-specific third strand synthesis with multiplexing indices. MiXCR, run by TCRdb on the 5' RACE reads, gives a single entry per CDR3 protein. The data contain more than 15,000 distinct CDR3 sequences, more than 10% of them singletons. Germline V gene lookup returns CDR1 KGHSH and CDR2 LQKENI. This CDR3 contains 14 residues. Trimming removed 0 bases from V and 11 bases from J; junction bases left unmatched: 6.

This clonotype was obtained from an adult in good health. The chain joins TRBV18 to TRBJ1-1; 10 positions agree with TRBD1. The sequenced sample was blood. The CDR3 region has the DNA TGTGCCAGCTCACCACCGGGACAGGGGTCTTACGCTTTCTTT. As protein: CASSPPGQGSYAFF.